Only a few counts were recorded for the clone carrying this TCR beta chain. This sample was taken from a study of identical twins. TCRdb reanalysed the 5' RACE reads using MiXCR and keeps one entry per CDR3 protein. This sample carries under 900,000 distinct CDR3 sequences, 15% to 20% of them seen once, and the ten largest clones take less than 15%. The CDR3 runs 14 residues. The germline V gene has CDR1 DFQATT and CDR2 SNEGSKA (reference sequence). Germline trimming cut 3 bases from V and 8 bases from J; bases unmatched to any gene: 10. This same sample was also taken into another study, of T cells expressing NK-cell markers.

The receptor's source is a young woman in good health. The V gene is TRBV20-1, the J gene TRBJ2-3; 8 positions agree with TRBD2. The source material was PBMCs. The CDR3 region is CSASPSSGLGTQYF. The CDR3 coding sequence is TGCAGTGCTAGTCCGTCTAGCGGGCTAGGTACGCAGTATTTT.